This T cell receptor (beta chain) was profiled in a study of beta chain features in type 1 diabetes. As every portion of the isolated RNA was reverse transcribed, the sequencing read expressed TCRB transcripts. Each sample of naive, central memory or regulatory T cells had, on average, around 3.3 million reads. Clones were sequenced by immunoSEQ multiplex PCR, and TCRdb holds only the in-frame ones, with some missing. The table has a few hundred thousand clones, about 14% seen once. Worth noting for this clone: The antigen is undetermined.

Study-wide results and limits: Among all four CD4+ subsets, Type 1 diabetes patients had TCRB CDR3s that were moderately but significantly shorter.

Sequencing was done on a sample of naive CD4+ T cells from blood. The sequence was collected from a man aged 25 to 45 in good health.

This CDR3 is CAWSGGLPYGYTF. The DNA for the CDR3 is TGTGCCTGGAGTGGAGGATTGCCCTATGGCTACACCTTC. This chain links TRBV30 with TRBJ1-2; D not resolved. Germline V gene data show CDR1 as GTSNPN and CDR2 as SVGIG (reference sequence). Trimming took 1 base from V and 4 from J, leaving 10 bases between them. The CDR3 is 13 amino acids.